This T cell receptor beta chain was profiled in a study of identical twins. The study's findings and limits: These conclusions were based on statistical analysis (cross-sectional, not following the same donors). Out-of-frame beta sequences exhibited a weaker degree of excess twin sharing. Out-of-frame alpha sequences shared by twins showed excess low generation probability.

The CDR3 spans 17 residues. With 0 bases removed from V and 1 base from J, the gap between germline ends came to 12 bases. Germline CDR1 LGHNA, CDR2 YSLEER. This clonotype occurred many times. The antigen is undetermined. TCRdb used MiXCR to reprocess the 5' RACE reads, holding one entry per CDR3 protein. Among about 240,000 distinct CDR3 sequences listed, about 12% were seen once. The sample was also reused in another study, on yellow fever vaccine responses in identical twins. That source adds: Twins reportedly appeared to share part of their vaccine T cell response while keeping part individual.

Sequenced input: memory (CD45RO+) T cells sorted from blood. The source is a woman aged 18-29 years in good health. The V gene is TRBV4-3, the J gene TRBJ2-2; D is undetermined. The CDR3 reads CASSQDPVSLNTGELFF. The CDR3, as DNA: TGCGCCAGCAGCCAAGATCCTGTCAGTTTGAACACCGGGGAGCTGTTTTTT.